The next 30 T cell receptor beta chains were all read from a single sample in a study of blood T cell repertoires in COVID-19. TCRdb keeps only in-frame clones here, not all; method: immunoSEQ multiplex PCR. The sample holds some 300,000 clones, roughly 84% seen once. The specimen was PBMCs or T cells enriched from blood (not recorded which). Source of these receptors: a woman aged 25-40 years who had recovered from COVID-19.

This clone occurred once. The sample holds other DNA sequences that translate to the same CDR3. CDR3 DNA: TGTGCCAGCAGTTCATACAGGGGGGGAGAGACCCAGTACTTC. Encoded protein: CASSSYRGGETQYF. The chain recombines TRBV28 with TRBJ2-5; D might be TRBD1 (8 bases). There are 14 residues in the CDR3. The V end was cut by 4 bases, the J end by 4 bases, with 13 bases between. The germline V gene encodes CDR1 MDHEN and CDR2 SYDVKM.

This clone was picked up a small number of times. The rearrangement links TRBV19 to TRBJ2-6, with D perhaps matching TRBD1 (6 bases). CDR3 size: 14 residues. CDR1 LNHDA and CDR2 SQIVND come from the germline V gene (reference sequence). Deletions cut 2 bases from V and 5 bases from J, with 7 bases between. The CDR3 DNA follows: TGTGCCAGTAGTATACAGGGGAGGGCCAACGTCCTGACTTTC. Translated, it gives CASSIQGRANVLTF.

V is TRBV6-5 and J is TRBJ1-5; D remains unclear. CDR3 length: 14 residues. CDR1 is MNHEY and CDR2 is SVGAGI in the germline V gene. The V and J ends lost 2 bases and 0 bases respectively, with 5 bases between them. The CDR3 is CASSYTNSNQPQHF. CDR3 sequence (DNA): TGTGCCAGCAGTTACACTAATAGCAATCAGCCCCAGCATTTT.

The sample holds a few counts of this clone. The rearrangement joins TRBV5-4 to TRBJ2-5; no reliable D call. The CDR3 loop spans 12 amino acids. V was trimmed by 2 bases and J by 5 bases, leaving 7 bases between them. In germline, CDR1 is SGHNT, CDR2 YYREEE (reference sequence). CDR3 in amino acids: CASSFEAETQYF. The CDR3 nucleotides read TGTGCCAGCAGCTTTGAGGCGGAGACCCAGTACTTC.

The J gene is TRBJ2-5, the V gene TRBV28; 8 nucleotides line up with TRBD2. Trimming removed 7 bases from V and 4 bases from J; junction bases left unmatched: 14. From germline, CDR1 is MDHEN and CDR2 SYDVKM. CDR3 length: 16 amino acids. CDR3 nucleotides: TGTGCCAGCAAAACCCCTCCGGGGACTAGAGGAGAGACCCAGTACTTC. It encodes CASKTPPGTRGETQYF.

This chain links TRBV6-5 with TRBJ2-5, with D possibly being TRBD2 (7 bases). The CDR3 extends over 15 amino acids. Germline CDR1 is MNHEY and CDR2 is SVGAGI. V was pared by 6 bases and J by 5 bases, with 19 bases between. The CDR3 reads CASRLGGAKGETQYF. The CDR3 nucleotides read TGTGCCAGCAGATTAGGGGGGGCAAAGGGGGAGACCCAGTACTTC.

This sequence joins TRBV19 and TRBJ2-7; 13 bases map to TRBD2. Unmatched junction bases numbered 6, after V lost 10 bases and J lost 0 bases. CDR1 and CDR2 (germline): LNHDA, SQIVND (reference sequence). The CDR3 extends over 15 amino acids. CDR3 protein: CATSGLAGPSYEQYF. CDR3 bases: TGTGCCACCTCGGGACTAGCGGGGCCCTCCTACGAGCAGTACTTC.

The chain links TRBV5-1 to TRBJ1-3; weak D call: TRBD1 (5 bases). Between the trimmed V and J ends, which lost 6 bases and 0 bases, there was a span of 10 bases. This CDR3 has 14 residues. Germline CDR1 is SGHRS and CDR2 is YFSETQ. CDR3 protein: CASKDTHSGNTIYF. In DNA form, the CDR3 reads TGCGCCAGCAAGGACACCCACTCTGGAAACACCATATATTTT.

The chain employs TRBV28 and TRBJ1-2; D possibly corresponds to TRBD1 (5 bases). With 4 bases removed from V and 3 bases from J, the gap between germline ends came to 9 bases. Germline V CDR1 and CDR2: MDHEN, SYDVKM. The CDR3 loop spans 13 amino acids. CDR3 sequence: CASSSGTHYGYTF. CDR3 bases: TGTGCCAGCAGTTCCGGGACTCACTATGGCTACACCTTC.

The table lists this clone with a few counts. The DNA of the CDR3 is TGTGCCAGCAGCTTAGATGGCAGAGGGATAGACACCATATATTTT. Translated: CASSLDGRGIDTIYF. The gene calls are TRBV7-2 and TRBJ1-3, with unresolved D. This CDR3 contains 15 residues. Germline V CDR1 and CDR2: SGHTA, FQGNSA. The germline V and J ends were trimmed by 1 base and 8 bases, with 15 bases remaining between them. The variable domain in full, with the rest retrieved from reference TRBV7-2 and TRBJ1-3, is GAGVSQSPSNKVTEKGKDVELRCDPISGHTALYWYRQSLGQGLEFLIYFQGNSAPDKSGLPSDRFSAERTGGSVSTLTIQRTQQEDSAVYLCASSLDGRGIDTIYFGEGSWLTVV.

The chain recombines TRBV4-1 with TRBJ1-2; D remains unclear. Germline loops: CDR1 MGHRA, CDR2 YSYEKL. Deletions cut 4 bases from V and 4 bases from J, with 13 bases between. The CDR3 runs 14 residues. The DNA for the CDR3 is TGCGCCAGCAGCCCAACGGACGGAGGCTATGGCTACACCTTC. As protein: CASSPTDGGYGYTF.

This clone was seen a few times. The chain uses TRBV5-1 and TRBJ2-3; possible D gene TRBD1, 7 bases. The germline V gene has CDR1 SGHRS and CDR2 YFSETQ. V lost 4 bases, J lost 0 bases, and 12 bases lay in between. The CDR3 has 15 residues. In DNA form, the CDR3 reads TGCGCCAGCAGCCATCAGGGGGGTAGCACAGATACGCAGTATTTT. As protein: CASSHQGGSTDTQYF.

The CDR3 region has the DNA TGCGCCAGCAGTGAGTCTCCCGGGGGGGCGTATGAGCAGTTCTTC. Translation gives CASSESPGGAYEQFF. The chain recombines TRBV10-1 with TRBJ2-1; TRBD2 agrees at 8 bases. This CDR3 is 15 amino acids long. CDR1 and CDR2 (germline): WNHNN, SYGVQD (reference sequence). V shed 0 bases, J shed 8 bases, and the junction held 6 bases outside the gene matches.

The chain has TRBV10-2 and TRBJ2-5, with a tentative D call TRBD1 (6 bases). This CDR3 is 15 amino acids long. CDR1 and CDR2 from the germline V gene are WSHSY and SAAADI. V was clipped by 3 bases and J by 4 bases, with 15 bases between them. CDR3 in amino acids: CASSETAGDGETQYF. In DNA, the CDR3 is TGCGCCAGCAGTGAAACGGCAGGGGATGGAGAGACCCAGTACTTC.

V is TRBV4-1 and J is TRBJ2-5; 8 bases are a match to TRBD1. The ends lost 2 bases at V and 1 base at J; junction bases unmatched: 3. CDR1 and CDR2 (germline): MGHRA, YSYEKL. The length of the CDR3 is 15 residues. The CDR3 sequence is CASSQPTGVQETQYF. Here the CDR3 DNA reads TGCGCCAGCAGCCAACCGACAGGGGTCCAAGAGACCCAGTACTTC.

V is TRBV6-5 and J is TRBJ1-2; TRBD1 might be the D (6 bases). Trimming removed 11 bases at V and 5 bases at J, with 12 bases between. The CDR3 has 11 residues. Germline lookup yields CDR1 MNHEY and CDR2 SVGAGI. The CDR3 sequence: CAASQGYGYTF. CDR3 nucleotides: TGTGCCGCCTCACAGGGTTATGGCTACACCTTC.

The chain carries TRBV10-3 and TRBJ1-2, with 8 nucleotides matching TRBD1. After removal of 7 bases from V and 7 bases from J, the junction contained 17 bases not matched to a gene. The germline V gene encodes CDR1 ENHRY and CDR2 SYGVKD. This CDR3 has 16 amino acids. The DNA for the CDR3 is TGTGCCATCACGATCCAGGACAGGGTGGGATTTGGTGGCTACACCTTC. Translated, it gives CAITIQDRVGFGGYTF.

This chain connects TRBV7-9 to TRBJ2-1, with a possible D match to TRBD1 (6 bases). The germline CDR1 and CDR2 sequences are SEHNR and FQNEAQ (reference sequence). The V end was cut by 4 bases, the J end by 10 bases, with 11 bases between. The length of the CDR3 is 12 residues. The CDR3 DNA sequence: TGTGCCAGCAGCTCCCCCGGGACAGAGCAGTTCTTC. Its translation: CASSSPGTEQFF.

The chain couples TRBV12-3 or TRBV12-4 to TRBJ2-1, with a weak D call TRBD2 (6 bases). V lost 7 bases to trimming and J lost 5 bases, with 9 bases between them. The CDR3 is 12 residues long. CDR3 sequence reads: CASNWGDNEQFF. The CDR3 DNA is TGTGCCAGCAACTGGGGGGACAATGAGCAGTTCTTC.

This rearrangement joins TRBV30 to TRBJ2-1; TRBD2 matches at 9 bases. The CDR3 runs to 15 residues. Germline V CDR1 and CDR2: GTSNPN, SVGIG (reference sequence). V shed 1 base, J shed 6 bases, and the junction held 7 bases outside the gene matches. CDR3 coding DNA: TGTGCCTGGAGTGGGGAGCGGGGGGCTTTCAATGAGCAGTTCTTC. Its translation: CAWSGERGAFNEQFF.

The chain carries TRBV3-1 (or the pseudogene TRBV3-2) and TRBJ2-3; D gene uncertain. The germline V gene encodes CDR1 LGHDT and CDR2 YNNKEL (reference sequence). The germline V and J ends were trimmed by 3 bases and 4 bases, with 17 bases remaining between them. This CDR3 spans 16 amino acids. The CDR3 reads CASSHYGHRPADTQYF. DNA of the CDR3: TGTGCCAGCAGCCACTATGGGCACCGACCGGCAGATACGCAGTATTTT.

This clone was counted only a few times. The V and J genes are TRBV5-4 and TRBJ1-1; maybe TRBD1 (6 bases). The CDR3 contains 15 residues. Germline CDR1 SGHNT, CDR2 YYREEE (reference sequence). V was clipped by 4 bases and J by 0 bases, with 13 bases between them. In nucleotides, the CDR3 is TGTGCCAGCAGCGACGCCACAGGGTTGAACACTGAAGCTTTCTTT. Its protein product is CASSDATGLNTEAFF.

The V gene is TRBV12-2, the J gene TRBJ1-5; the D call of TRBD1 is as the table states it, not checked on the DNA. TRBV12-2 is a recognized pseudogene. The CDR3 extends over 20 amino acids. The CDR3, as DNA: TGTGCAAGTCGCTTTTGCCTCGGTGCAGGGGGCTGGGGGAGCAATCAGCCCCAGCATTTT. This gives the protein CASRFCLGAGGWGSNQPQHF.

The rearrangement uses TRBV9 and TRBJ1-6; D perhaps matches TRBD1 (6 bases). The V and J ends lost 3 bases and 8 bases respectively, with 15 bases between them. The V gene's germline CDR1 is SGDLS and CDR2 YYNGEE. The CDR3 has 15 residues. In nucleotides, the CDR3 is TGTGCCAGCAGCGCAACACAGGGCTTTGATTCACCCCTCCACTTT. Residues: CASSATQGFDSPLHF.

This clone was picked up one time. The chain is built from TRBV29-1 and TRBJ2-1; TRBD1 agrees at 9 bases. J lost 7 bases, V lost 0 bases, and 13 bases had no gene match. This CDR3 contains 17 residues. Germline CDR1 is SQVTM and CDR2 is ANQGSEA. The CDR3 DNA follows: TGCAGCGTTGAAGAGGTTGACGGGACAGGGATCGGGAATGAGCAGTTCTTC. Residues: CSVEEVDGTGIGNEQFF.

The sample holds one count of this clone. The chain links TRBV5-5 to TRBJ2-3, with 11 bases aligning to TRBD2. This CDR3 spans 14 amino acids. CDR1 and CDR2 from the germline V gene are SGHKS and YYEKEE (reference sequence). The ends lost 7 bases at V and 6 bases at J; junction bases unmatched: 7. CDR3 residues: CASLLAGGRDTQYF. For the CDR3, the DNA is TGTGCCAGCCTGCTAGCGGGGGGAAGGGATACGCAGTATTTT.

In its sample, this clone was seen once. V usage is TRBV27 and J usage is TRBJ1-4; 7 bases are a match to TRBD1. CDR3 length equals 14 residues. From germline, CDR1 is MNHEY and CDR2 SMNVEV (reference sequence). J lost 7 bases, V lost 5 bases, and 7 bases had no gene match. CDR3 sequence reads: CASSHQGGVEKLFF. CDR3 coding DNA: TGTGCCAGCAGTCATCAGGGGGGCGTTGAAAAACTGTTTTTT.

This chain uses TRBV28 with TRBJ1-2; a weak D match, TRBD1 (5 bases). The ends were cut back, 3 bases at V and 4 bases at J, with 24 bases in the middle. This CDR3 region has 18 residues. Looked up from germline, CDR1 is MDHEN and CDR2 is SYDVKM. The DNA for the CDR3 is TGTGCCAGCAGTTTGTCCCTCCCCGGGGGGTTATCCACCTATGGCTACACCTTC. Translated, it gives CASSLSLPGGLSTYGYTF.

The CDR3: CASSVGQGNSPLHF. CDR3 bases: TGTGCCAGCAGCGTGGGACAGGGGAATTCACCCCTCCACTTT. The V and J genes are TRBV5-6 and TRBJ1-6; TRBD1 matches 10 bases. Germline V gene data show CDR1 as SGHDT and CDR2 as YYEEEE. V was clipped by 4 bases and J by 7 bases; unmatched bases: 2. CDR3 size: 14 residues. The full variable domain, completed using reference TRBV5-6 and TRBJ1-6, is DAGVTQSPTHLIKTRGQQVTLRCSPKSGHDTVSWYQQALGQGPQFIFQYYEEEERQRGNFPDRFSGHQFPNYSSELNVNALLLGDSALYLCASSVGQGNSPLHFGNGTRLTVT.

CDR3 bases: TGTGCCAGCTCACGGGACATATCAAACTATGGCTACACCTTC. Translating it yields CASSRDISNYGYTF. This rearrangement joins TRBV18 to TRBJ1-2, with a weak D call TRBD1 (6 bases). This CDR3 is 14 amino acids long. CDR1 KGHSH and CDR2 LQKENI come from the germline V gene. V lost 4 bases and J lost 2, with 11 bases in between.